These 8 T cell receptor beta chains share one sample of origin, sequenced in a study of T cells in Graves' hyperthyroidism and ophthalmopathy. Amplified regions were TCR beta CDR3 sequences from RNA transcripts. TCR CDR3 regions were first amplified by RT-PCR with HTBI primers. Each CDR3 protein gets one entry after TCRdb re-called the multiplex PCR reads with MiXCR. The sample includes around 340,000 distinct CDR3 sequences, 15% to 20% of them seen just once. The specimen sequenced was blood. The receptors were gathered from a man younger than 40 with Graves' hyperthyroidism.

This clonotype was observed a few times. A much larger clonotype is one base distant, so this may be a read error. The chain combines TRBV7-2 with TRBJ2-1; TRBD2 matches 9 bases. The junction had 10 bases not matched to a gene; V was cut back by 4 bases and J by 6 bases. The CDR3 contains 16 residues. Germline V gives CDR1 SGHTA, CDR2 FQGNSA. CDR3 amino acids: CASSSNLAGIFNEQFF. The CDR3 bases are TGTGCCAGCAGCTCAAACCTAGCGGGGATTTTCAATGAGCAGTTCTTC.

This clonotype has a count of ten or more. V usage is TRBV3-1 and J usage is TRBJ1-4; D is ambiguous. V dropped 4 bases and J dropped 0 bases, with 6 bases sitting between them. CDR3 length: 14 amino acids. Germline V gives CDR1 LGHDT, CDR2 YNNKEL (reference sequence). The CDR3 sequence is CASSRRATNEKLFF. The CDR3 DNA sequence: TGTGCCAGCAGCCGGCGGGCAACTAATGAAAAACTGTTTTTT.

In DNA form, the CDR3 reads TGTGCCAGCAGCTTATCTGAAGTGGGCGGGATCTCCTACAATGAGCAGTTCTTC. Protein product: CASSLSEVGGISYNEQFF. The V call is TRBV7-2, the J call TRBJ2-1, with D tentatively TRBD2 (6 bases). Germline V gene sequence: CDR1 SGHTA, CDR2 FQGNSA. This CDR3 region has 18 residues. Trimming removed 2 bases at V and 0 bases at J, with 17 bases between.

This clonotype has at least ten counts. The chain links TRBV12-3 or TRBV12-4 to TRBJ2-5, with D uncertain. Trimming stripped 3 bases from V and 4 bases from J, with 12 bases between. The CDR3 length is 14 residues. The DNA for the CDR3 is TGTGCCAGCAGTTTCGACGGCACTGGAGAGACCCAGTACTTC. It encodes CASSFDGTGETQYF.

The V gene is TRBV5-1, the J gene TRBJ1-5, with 9 bases lining up with TRBD1. The CDR3 length is 15 residues. Germline trimming cut 5 bases from V and 5 bases from J; bases unmatched to any gene: 8. Germline-derived CDR1 and CDR2 are SGHRS and YFSETQ. CDR3 in DNA: TGCGCCAGCAGTCGCGGGACAGGGCCAGATCAGCCCCAGCATTTT. It specifies CASSRGTGPDQPQHF. Together with reference TRBV5-1 and TRBJ1-5, the CDR3 gives the full variable domain: KAGVTQTPRYLIKTRGQQVTLSCSPISGHRSVSWYQQTPGQGLQFLFEYFSETQRNKGNFPGRFSGRQFSNSRSEMNVSTLELGDSALYLCASSRGTGPDQPQHFGDGTRLSIL.

This clonotype came up many times. Here the CDR3 DNA reads TGTGCCAGCTCACCAGAAGGCAGGGGGCAATGGGAGCAGTACTTC. Translation gives CASSPEGRGQWEQYF. V usage is TRBV18 and J usage is TRBJ2-7; the match to TRBD1 covers 8 bases. The germline V gene has CDR1 KGHSH and CDR2 LQKENI. With 2 bases clipped from V and 7 bases from J, the junction kept 10 bases outside the gene matches. The CDR3 covers 15 residues.

This clonotype was counted many times. The chain has TRBV12-3 or TRBV12-4 and TRBJ1-1; no clear D gene. Trimming took off 5 bases at V and 4 bases at J, with 8 bases between the two ends. CDR3 length: 12 residues. CDR3 coding DNA: TGTGCCAGCAGTGTCCTAGGCACTGAAGCTTTCTTT. Its protein product is CASSVLGTEAFF.

Only a few counts were recorded for this clonotype. This chain joins TRBV7-9 and TRBJ2-7; 7 bases align to TRBD1. Germline V lookup: CDR1 SEHNR, CDR2 FQNEAQ (reference sequence). The CDR3 spans 14 residues. With 3 bases clipped from V and 2 bases from J, the junction kept 4 bases outside the gene matches. CDR3 in amino acids: CASSFEGQTYEQYF. CDR3 sequence (DNA): TGTGCCAGCAGCTTCGAGGGACAGACCTACGAGCAGTACTTC.